These 22 T cell receptor beta chains share one sample of origin, sequenced in a study of shared clonotypes between healthy human individuals. TCRdb's copy holds only in-frame clones and misses some; the assay was immunoSEQ multiplex PCR. Here the sample spans 450,000 to 500,000 clones, over 75% being singletons. Input material: PBMCs. These receptor sequences come from a woman aged 40 to 55 in good health. Some clones in this sample may be carry-over from other donors' samples.

V is TRBV2 and J is TRBJ2-6, with D hard to call. V was pared by 7 bases and J by 0 bases, with 13 bases between. Germline V gene sequence: CDR1 SNHLY, CDR2 FYNNEI. CDR3 length: 16 amino acids. Here the CDR3 reads CASNLDGNSGANVLTF. CDR3 DNA: TGTGCCAGCAATCTGGACGGAAACTCTGGGGCCAACGTCCTGACTTTC.

This clone has a single count. This chain uses TRBV6-4 with TRBJ2-2, with 8 bases aligning to TRBD2. With 5 bases clipped from V and 8 bases from J, the junction kept 10 bases outside the gene matches. CDR1 is MRHNA and CDR2 is SNTAGT in the germline V gene. The CDR3 loop spans 15 amino acids. CDR3: CASSPRGLVGGELFF. The CDR3 DNA follows: TGTGCCAGCAGTCCCAGGGGACTAGTAGGAGGGGAGCTGTTTTTT.

The table lists this clone with a count of one. The rearrangement joins TRBV11-2 to TRBJ2-1; TRBD2 agrees at 7 bases. CDR3 length: 16 amino acids. Germline V CDR1 and CDR2: SGHAT, FQNNGV. V lost 1 base to trimming and J lost 3 bases; unmatched junction nucleotides: 6. CDR3 sequence: CASSLAAGAGYNEQFF. The CDR3 DNA sequence: TGTGCCAGCAGCTTAGCGGCGGGAGCGGGCTACAATGAGCAGTTCTTC.

The chain links TRBV13 to TRBJ2-3; D unresolved. This CDR3 is 14 amino acids long. Germline lookup yields CDR1 PRHDT and CDR2 FYEKMQ (reference sequence). Trimming removed 0 bases from V and 6 bases from J, with 10 bases in between. The CDR3 reads CASSLGLGRDTQYF. CDR3 in DNA: TGTGCCAGCAGCTTAGGCCTAGGTCGCGATACGCAGTATTTT.

The V call is TRBV9, the J call TRBJ2-1; 10 bases fit TRBD2. V shed 0 bases, J shed 9 bases, and the junction held 3 bases outside the gene matches. The CDR3 totals 14 residues. Germline V lookup: CDR1 SGDLS, CDR2 YYNGEE. CDR3 sequence reads: CASSVVSSGSEQFF. The CDR3 DNA reads TGTGCCAGCAGCGTAGTTTCTAGCGGGAGTGAGCAGTTCTTC.

The count of this clone is one. V is TRBV30 and J is TRBJ1-2; D is undetermined. This CDR3 region has 13 residues. V lost 0 bases and J 4 bases, leaving 9 bases between the germline ends. The germline V gene encodes CDR1 GTSNPN and CDR2 SVGIG (reference sequence). DNA for the CDR3: TGTGCCTGGAGTGTTTTCGGTCCCTATGGCTACACCTTC. This codes for CAWSVFGPYGYTF.

The chain has TRBV5-6 and TRBJ2-3, with D possibly being TRBD1 or TRBD2 (6 bases each). The CDR3 has 15 amino acids. CDR1 and CDR2 from the germline V gene are SGHDT and YYEEEE. V was clipped by 0 bases and J by 4 bases, with 12 bases between them. CDR3 nucleotide sequence: TGTGCCAGCAGCTTGGCGGGGGCGCGTGCAGATACGCAGTATTTT. Translation: CASSLAGARADTQYF.

This clone was observed a single time. The chain employs TRBV5-4 and TRBJ1-2, with 8 bases fitting TRBD1. V shed 3 bases, J shed 8 bases, and the junction held 15 bases outside the gene matches. Per the germline V gene, CDR1 is SGHNT and CDR2 is YYREEE (reference sequence). The CDR3 has 16 residues. As DNA, the CDR3 is TGTGCCAGCAGCTCCAACTTCCGACAGGGGCCATTGGGCTACACCTTC. Its translation is CASSSNFRQGPLGYTF.

As for this clone: The sample holds other DNA sequences that translate to the same CDR3. V is TRBV7-9 and J is TRBJ2-7; TRBD1 matches 11 bases. The CDR3 consists of 15 residues. V was pared by 4 bases and J by 1 base, with 3 bases of the junction left unmatched. The V gene's germline CDR1 is SEHNR and CDR2 FQNEAQ (reference sequence). The CDR3 nucleotides read TGTGCCAGCAGCTCTGGGACAGGGGGATCCTACGAGCAGTACTTC. Translation gives CASSSGTGGSYEQYF.

This clone came up a few times. The chain couples TRBV11-2 to TRBJ2-3; the D gene is possibly TRBD2 (6 bases). The CDR3 has 16 residues. V was trimmed by 5 bases and J by 0 bases, leaving 15 bases between them. Germline assignment: CDR1 SGHAT and CDR2 FQNNGV. The CDR3 here is CASSAWGGTSTDTQYF. CDR3 bases: TGTGCCAGCAGCGCTTGGGGCGGGACTAGCACAGATACGCAGTATTTT.

Of note for this clone: This sequence is one base from a far larger clone and is likely a read error. V usage is TRBV11-1 and J usage is TRBJ2-5, with 7 nucleotides matching TRBD1. CDR1 and CDR2 (germline): SGHAT, FQDESV (reference sequence). This CDR3 spans 16 amino acids. CDR3 nucleotide sequence: TGTACCAGCAGCTCCCGACAGGGAAGGTACCAAGAGACCCAGTACTTC. Encoded protein: CTSSSRQGRYQETQYF.

The chain combines TRBV4-1 with TRBJ2-1; tentative D call: TRBD1 (5 bases). The CDR3 has 14 amino acids. CDR1 and CDR2 (germline): MGHRA, YSYEKL. V lost 1 base to trimming and J lost 4 bases, with 8 bases between them. DNA for the CDR3: TGCGCCAGCAGCCAAGTAGGGGCTTACAATGAGCAGTTCTTC. It translates to CASSQVGAYNEQFF.

In this sample, this clone turned up a few times. The chain carries TRBV28 and TRBJ2-3, with D unresolved. Germline lookup yields CDR1 MDHEN and CDR2 SYDVKM. The V end lost 8 bases, the J end lost 4 bases, and 10 bases lay between the germline ends. This CDR3 has 12 amino acids. This CDR3 reads CASEGPADTQYF. Written as DNA, the CDR3 is TGTGCCAGCGAAGGGCCAGCAGATACGCAGTATTTT.

This chain uses TRBV6-5 with TRBJ1-1; 11 bases align to TRBD1. With 0 bases clipped from V and 10 bases from J, the junction kept 7 bases outside the gene matches. Germline assignment: CDR1 MNHEY and CDR2 SVGAGI. CDR3 length: 15 residues. The CDR3 coding sequence is TGTGCCAGCAGTTACTCAAGGACAGGGGGCGAGGGAGCTTTCTTT. Translation gives CASSYSRTGGEGAFF.

V and J are TRBV19 and TRBJ2-5, with 8 bases matching TRBD1. This CDR3 has 13 residues. V gave up 5 bases and J gave up 5 bases; unmatched junction bases: 4. Germline V gene sequence: CDR1 LNHDA, CDR2 SQIVND (reference sequence). CDR3 loop: CASSSGGLETQYF. The CDR3 DNA reads TGTGCCAGTAGTTCAGGGGGCCTGGAGACCCAGTACTTC.

V usage is TRBV18 and J usage is TRBJ2-2, with D possibly matching TRBD1 (6 bases). The CDR3 consists of 16 residues. Germline CDR1 and CDR2: KGHSH and LQKENI. V was trimmed by 3 bases and J by 1 base, leaving 12 bases between them. This CDR3 reads CASSPRQDQNTGELFF. In nucleotides, the CDR3 is TGTGCCAGCTCACCTCGACAGGACCAGAACACCGGGGAGCTGTTTTTT.

This clone was counted only a few times. The CDR3 DNA follows: TGTGCCAGCAGCCGGAACAGTAATCAGCCCCAGCATTTT. Translated: CASSRNSNQPQHF. This sequence joins TRBV7-9 and TRBJ1-5; D call uncertain. The V end lost 5 bases, the J end lost 4 bases, and 9 bases lay between the germline ends. Germline V gives CDR1 SEHNR, CDR2 FQNEAQ (reference sequence). This CDR3 contains 13 residues.

The chain uses TRBV7-9 and TRBJ1-4; D remains unclear. The CDR3 totals 14 residues. CDR1 and CDR2 (germline): SEHNR, FQNEAQ (reference sequence). Between the trimmed V and J ends, which lost 5 bases and 7 bases, there was a span of 14 bases. The chain's CDR3 is CASSQGRGGEKLFF. CDR3 in DNA: TGTGCCAGCAGCCAAGGACGGGGAGGTGAAAAACTGTTTTTT.

The J gene is TRBJ1-2, the V gene TRBV30, with 8 bases fitting TRBD1. Germline CDR1 is GTSNPN and CDR2 is SVGIG (reference sequence). V trimming: 2 bases; J trimming: 7 bases; junction bases outside the gene matches: 6. The CDR3 contains 13 residues. For the CDR3, the DNA is TGTGCCTGGAGTACCACAGGGGGTGGTGGCTACACCTTC. This encodes CAWSTTGGGGYTF.

The chain recombines TRBV2 with TRBJ1-4; the match to TRBD1 covers 9 bases. With 7 bases clipped from V and 6 bases from J, the junction kept 3 bases outside the gene matches. The CDR3 length is 13 residues. The germline V gene has CDR1 SNHLY and CDR2 FYNNEI. CDR3 coding DNA: TGTGCCAGCAATGGGGACAGGGATGAAAAACTGTTTTTT. Its protein is CASNGDRDEKLFF.

This clone was seen only a few times. V usage is TRBV4-2 and J usage is TRBJ2-2; D unresolved. The V end was cut by 0 bases, the J end by 4 bases, with 9 bases between. Germline V lookup: CDR1 LGHNA, CDR2 YNFKEQ. The length of the CDR3 is 15 residues. The CDR3 nucleotides read TGTGCCAGCAGCCAAGATTTTTCGGGCACCGGGGAGCTGTTTTTT. Encoded protein: CASSQDFSGTGELFF.

This chain connects TRBV2 to TRBJ1-2; 8 bases line up with TRBD1. With 2 bases clipped from V and 8 bases from J, the junction kept 7 bases outside the gene matches. Germline assignment: CDR1 SNHLY and CDR2 FYNNEI. The CDR3 is 14 amino acids. The CDR3 nucleotides read TGTGCCAGCAGTGAAACGACAGGGGCATGGGGCTACACCTTC. Translating it yields CASSETTGAWGYTF.